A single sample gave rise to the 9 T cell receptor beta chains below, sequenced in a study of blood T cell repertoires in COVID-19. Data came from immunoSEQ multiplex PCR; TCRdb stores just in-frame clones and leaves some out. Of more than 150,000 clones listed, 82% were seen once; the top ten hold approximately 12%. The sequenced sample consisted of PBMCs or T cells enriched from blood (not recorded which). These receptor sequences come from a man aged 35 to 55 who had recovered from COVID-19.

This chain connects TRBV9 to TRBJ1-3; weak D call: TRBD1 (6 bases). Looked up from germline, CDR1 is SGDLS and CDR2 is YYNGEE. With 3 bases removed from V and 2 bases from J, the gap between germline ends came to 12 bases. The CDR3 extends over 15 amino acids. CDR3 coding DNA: TGTGCCAGCAGCGCCACAGGGATTACTGGAAACACCATATATTTT. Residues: CASSATGITGNTIYF.

This CDR3 reads CSVDEASWDYGYTF. Here the CDR3 DNA reads TGCAGCGTTGATGAGGCCTCCTGGGACTATGGCTACACCTTC. This chain uses TRBV29-1 with TRBJ1-2; no clear D. The CDR3 contains 14 residues. Germline V gene lookup returns CDR1 SQVTM and CDR2 ANQGSEA. V lost 3 bases and J 3 bases, leaving 14 bases between the germline ends.

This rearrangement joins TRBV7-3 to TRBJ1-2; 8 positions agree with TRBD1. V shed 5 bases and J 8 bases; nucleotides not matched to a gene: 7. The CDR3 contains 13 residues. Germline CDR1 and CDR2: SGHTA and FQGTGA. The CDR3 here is CASSPDRGGGYTF. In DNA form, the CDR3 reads TGTGCCAGCAGCCCCGACAGGGGAGGAGGCTACACCTTC.

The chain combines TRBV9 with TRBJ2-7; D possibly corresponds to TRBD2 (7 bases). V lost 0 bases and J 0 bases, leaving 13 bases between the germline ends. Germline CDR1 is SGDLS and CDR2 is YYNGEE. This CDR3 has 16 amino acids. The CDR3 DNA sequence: TGTGCCAGCAGCGTAGGGGAGGGGGGGTTCTCCTACGAGCAGTACTTC. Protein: CASSVGEGGFSYEQYF.

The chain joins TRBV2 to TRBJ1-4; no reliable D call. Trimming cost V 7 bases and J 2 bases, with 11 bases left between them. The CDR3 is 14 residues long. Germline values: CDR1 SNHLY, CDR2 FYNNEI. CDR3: CASKPYITNEKLFF. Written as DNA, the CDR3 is TGTGCCAGCAAACCTTACATTACTAATGAAAAACTGTTTTTT.

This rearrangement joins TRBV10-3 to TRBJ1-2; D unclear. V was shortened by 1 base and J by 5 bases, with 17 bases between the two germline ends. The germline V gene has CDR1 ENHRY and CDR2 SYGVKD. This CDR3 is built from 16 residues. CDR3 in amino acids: CAISEFGHSPLYGYTF. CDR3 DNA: TGTGCCATCAGTGAGTTTGGGCACTCCCCCCTTTATGGCTACACCTTC.

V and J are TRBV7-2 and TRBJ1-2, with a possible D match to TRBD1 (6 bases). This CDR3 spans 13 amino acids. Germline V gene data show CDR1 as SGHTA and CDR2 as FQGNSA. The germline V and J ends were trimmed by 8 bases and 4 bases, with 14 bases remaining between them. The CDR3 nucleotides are TGTACCAGCGGGGGGGCTTCTGGCTATGGCTACACCTTC. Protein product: CTSGGASGYGYTF. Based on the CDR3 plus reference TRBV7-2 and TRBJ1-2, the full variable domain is GAGVSQSPSNKVTEKGKDVELRCDPISGHTALYWYRQSLGQGLEFLIYFQGNSAPDKSGLPSDRFSAERTGGSVSTLTIQRTQQEDSAVYLCTSGGASGYGYTFGSGTRLTVV.

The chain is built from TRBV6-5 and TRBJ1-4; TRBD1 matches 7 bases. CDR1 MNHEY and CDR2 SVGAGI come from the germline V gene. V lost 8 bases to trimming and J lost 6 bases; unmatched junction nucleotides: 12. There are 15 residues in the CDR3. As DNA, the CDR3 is TGTGCCAGCGTGATGAGGGGGCGGAGGGATGAAAAACTGTTTTTT. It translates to CASVMRGRRDEKLFF.

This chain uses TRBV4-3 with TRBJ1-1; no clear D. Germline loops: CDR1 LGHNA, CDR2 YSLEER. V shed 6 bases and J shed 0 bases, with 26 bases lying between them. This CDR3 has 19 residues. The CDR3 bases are TGCGCCAGCAGTCTTTTTAGGGCGAGGGCCTGGCAGCTGAACACTGAAGCTTTCTTT. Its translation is CASSLFRARAWQLNTEAFF.